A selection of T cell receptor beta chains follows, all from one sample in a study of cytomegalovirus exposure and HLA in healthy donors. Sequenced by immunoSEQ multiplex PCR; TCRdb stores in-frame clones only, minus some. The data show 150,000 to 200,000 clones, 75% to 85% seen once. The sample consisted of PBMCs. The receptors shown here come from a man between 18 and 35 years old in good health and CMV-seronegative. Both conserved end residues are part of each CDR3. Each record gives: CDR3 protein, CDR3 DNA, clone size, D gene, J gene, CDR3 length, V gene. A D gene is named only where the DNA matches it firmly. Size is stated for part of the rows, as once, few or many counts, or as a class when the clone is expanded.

CASSPGGGLVYGYTF	TGTGCCAGCAGCCCCGGCGGAGGTTTAGTCTATGGCTACACCTTC	-	-	TRBJ1-2	15	TRBV11-2
CASSGPTGLNPEAFF	TGCGCCAGCAGCGGACCGACAGGCCTTAATCCTGAAGCTTTCTTT	-	-	TRBJ1-1	15	TRBV5-1
CASSWQTAMNTEAFF	TGTGCCAGCAGCTGGCAGACAGCGATGAACACTGAAGCTTTCTTT	-	-	TRBJ1-1	15	TRBV7-2
CASRDRGFHEQYF	TGTGCCAGCCGGGACAGGGGGTTCCACGAGCAGTACTTC	once	TRBD1	TRBJ2-7	13	TRBV6-1
CASSEGFGWTEAFF	TGTGCCAGCAGTGAAGGTTTTGGCTGGACTGAAGCTTTCTTT	-	-	TRBJ1-1	14	TRBV6-1
CASSRPTIPGQGGYTF	TGTGCCAGCAGTCGTCCGACGATCCCCGGCCAGGGGGGCTACACCTTC	once	-	TRBJ1-2	16	TRBV6-6
CASRTGTGEYEQYF	TGTGCCAGCAGGACCGGGACAGGGGAATACGAGCAGTACTTC	-	TRBD1	TRBJ2-7	14	TRBV2
CSSSLGFRNYEQYF	TGTTCCAGCAGCTTAGGTTTCAGGAACTACGAGCAGTACTTC	-	-	TRBJ2-7	14	TRBV7-9
CASSLGQGRSGANVLTF	TGCGCCAGCAGCTTGGGACAGGGACGCTCTGGGGCCAACGTCCTGACTTTC	-	TRBD1	TRBJ2-6	17	TRBV5-4
CASSNRGVSPETQYF	TGTGCCAGCAGCAACCGGGGGGTCTCCCCTGAGACCCAGTACTTC	-	TRBD2	TRBJ2-5	15	TRBV9
CASSLGAGTYNEQFF	TGTGCCAGCAGCTTAGGCGCGGGTACCTACAATGAGCAGTTCTTC	once	-	TRBJ2-1	15	TRBV7-6
CASSIYRSYEQYF	TGTGCCAGTAGTATTTACAGGAGCTACGAGCAGTACTTC	-	-	TRBJ2-7	13	TRBV19
CASSYPPTDTSYGYTF	TGTGCCAGCAGTTACCCACCTACCGACACCTCCTATGGCTACACCTTC	-	-	TRBJ1-2	16	TRBV6-6
CATSGLAGGSTDTQYF	TGTGCCACCTCGGGACTAGCGGGAGGCTCCACAGATACGCAGTATTTT	once	TRBD2	TRBJ2-3	16	TRBV6-4
CASSQYPKNTGELFF	TGTGCCAGCAGCCAGTACCCAAAGAACACCGGGGAGCTGTTTTTT	-	-	TRBJ2-2	15	TRBV11-2
CASSEGAGTPPHQPQHF	TGTGCCAGCAGTGAAGGCGCGGGGACCCCCCCCCATCAGCCCCAGCATTTT	-	-	TRBJ1-5	17	TRBV6-1
CASGGTATPGTF	TGTGCCAGCGGAGGGACAGCAACACCCGGGACCTTC	-	TRBD1	TRBJ1-2	12	TRBV28
CASSKIGKESSYEQYF	TGTGCCAGCAGCAAAATAGGAAAGGAGAGCTCCTACGAGCAGTACTTC	-	-	TRBJ2-7	16	TRBV21-1
CAIKTSGVGTDTQYF	TGTGCCATCAAGACTAGCGGGGTGGGCACAGATACGCAGTATTTT	-	TRBD2	TRBJ2-3	15	TRBV10-3
CASSLVTRDSYEQYF	TGCGCCAGCAGCTTGGTTACCCGGGACTCCTACGAGCAGTACTTC	-	-	TRBJ2-7	15	TRBV5-1
CASRRRGGGTDTQYF	TGTGCCAGCAGGAGGAGAGGGGGTGGAACAGATACGCAGTATTTT	-	-	TRBJ2-3	15	TRBV6-1
CASSPGRQGGANVLTF	TGTGCCAGCTCACCAGGACGACAGGGTGGGGCCAACGTCCTGACTTTC	-	TRBD1	TRBJ2-6	16	TRBV18
CASSPLFNAETQYF	TGTGCCAGCAGCCCACTGTTTAATGCGGAGACCCAGTACTTC	few	-	TRBJ2-5	14	TRBV7-2
CATKPGGPTGELFF	TGTGCCACCAAACCCGGGGGTCCCACCGGGGAGCTGTTTTTT	-	-	TRBJ2-2	14	TRBV6-4
CASSANAGETQYF	TGTGCCAGCAGCGCCAACGCGGGGGAGACCCAGTACTTC	-	-	TRBJ2-5	13	TRBV9
CASSPGLAGAYNEQFF	TGCGCCAGCAGCCCCGGACTAGCGGGGGCCTACAATGAGCAGTTCTTC	-	TRBD2	TRBJ2-1	16	TRBV4-1
CASAAKWVRARGSGANVLTF	TGTGCCAGCGCAGCTAAGTGGGTGAGGGCGCGAGGCTCTGGGGCCAACGTCCTGACTTTC	-	-	TRBJ2-6	20	TRBV7-8
CASSWTGLTETQYF	TGTGCCAGCAGTTGGACAGGGCTCACGGAGACCCAGTACTTC	-	TRBD1	TRBJ2-5	14	TRBV6-1
CASSPGAGNQPQHF	TGTGCCAGCTCACCAGGCGCAGGGAATCAGCCCCAGCATTTT	-	-	TRBJ1-5	14	TRBV18
CARSADLGQGTMNTEAFF	TGTGCCAGAAGCGCGGATTTAGGGCAGGGGACTATGAACACTGAAGCTTTCTTT	once	-	TRBJ1-1	18	TRBV5-3
CASSVLAGGYNEQFF	TGTGCCAGCAGCGTACTAGCGGGGGGATACAATGAGCAGTTCTTC	-	TRBD2	TRBJ2-1	15	TRBV9
CASSRVVLVHF	TGTGCCAGCAGTCGGGTGGTGTTAGTCCACTTT	-	-	TRBJ1-6	11	TRBV2
CASRPDTTYEQYF	TGTGCCAGCAGACCGGACACAACCTACGAGCAGTACTTC	-	-	TRBJ2-7	13	TRBV2
CSVELSSRMNGELFF	TGCAGCGTTGAACTCTCTAGTAGGATGAACGGGGAGCTGTTTTTT	-	-	TRBJ2-2	15	TRBV29-1
CASSEQIYEQYF	TGTGCCAGCAGTGAACAGATATACGAGCAGTACTTC	-	-	TRBJ2-7	12	TRBV6-5
CAWSVMRAYEQYF	TGTGCCTGGAGTGTAATGCGGGCCTACGAGCAGTACTTC	-	-	TRBJ2-7	13	TRBV30
CASSRGLAGTTDTQYF	TGTGCCAGCAGCCGCGGACTAGCGGGAACCACAGATACGCAGTATTTT	-	TRBD2	TRBJ2-3	16	TRBV6-6
CASSLRRVPASYEQYF	TGTGCCAGCAGCTTACGACGGGTCCCCGCCTCCTACGAGCAGTACTTC	-	-	TRBJ2-7	16	TRBV5-4
CAWSDHLSYWREDRQETQYF	TGTGCCTGGAGTGACCATCTCTCCTATTGGCGGGAGGACCGGCAAGAGACCCAGTACTTC	-	TRBD2	TRBJ2-5	20	TRBV30
CASGDSSYEQYF	TGTGCCAGCGGGGACTCATCCTACGAGCAGTACTTC	-	-	TRBJ2-7	12	TRBV5-4
CASSYSPFGQTYEQYF	TGTGCCAGCAGTTATTCACCCTTCGGACAGACCTACGAGCAGTACTTC	few	-	TRBJ2-7	16	TRBV6-5
CAWYRPSNYGYTF	TGTGCCTGGTACAGACCTTCTAACTATGGCTACACCTTC	-	-	TRBJ1-2	13	TRBV30
CASSSSGGTGGKLFF	TGTGCCAGCAGCTCCTCAGGCGGGACTGGGGGAAAACTGTTTTTT	once	-	TRBJ1-4	15	TRBV7-2
CACGPGQGPTF	TGTGCCTGTGGTCCGGGACAGGGTCCGACCTTC	few	TRBD1	TRBJ1-2	11	TRBV30
CASSPRTGSDTEAFF	TGCGCCAGCAGCCCTCGGACAGGGAGTGACACTGAAGCTTTCTTT	-	TRBD1	TRBJ1-1	15	TRBV5-1
CASSGQSLEQFF	TGTGCCAGCAGTGGACAGAGCCTTGAGCAGTTCTTC	-	-	TRBJ2-1	12	TRBV2
CASSLQGAAQETQYF	TGCGCCAGCAGCTTGCAGGGGGCGGCCCAAGAGACCCAGTACTTC	-	TRBD1	TRBJ2-5	15	TRBV5-1
CASSPTGSSPLHF	TGCGCCAGCAGCCCCACAGGGAGTTCACCCCTCCACTTT	-	-	TRBJ1-6	13	TRBV10-2
CASSAGTRAEEEQFF	TGTGCCAGCAGCGCCGGGACTAGGGCTGAGGAGGAGCAGTTCTTC	-	TRBD2	TRBJ2-1	15	TRBV13
CASSLPQINEQFF	TGTGCCAGCAGTCTCCCTCAGATCAATGAGCAGTTCTTC	-	-	TRBJ2-1	13	TRBV28
CASSRTDTRYF	TGTGCCAGCAGCAGGACAGATACGCGGTATTTT	-	-	TRBJ2-3	11	TRBV25-1
CASSLDREGGNQPQHF	TGTGCCAGCAGCTTAGACAGGGAGGGGGGAAATCAGCCCCAGCATTTT	-	-	TRBJ1-5	16	TRBV7-9
CASSLYPGGAYEQYF	TGTGCCAGCAGCTTATACCCAGGGGGCGCCTACGAGCAGTACTTC	few	TRBD1	TRBJ2-7	15	TRBV7-3